This TCR beta chain was captured in a study of shared clonotypes between healthy human individuals. Method: immunoSEQ multiplex PCR; TCRdb's copy keeps in-frame clones and lacks some. The data contain under 1,900,000 clones, just under 99% of them singletons. Overall study findings and caveats: Tissues were not sampled, only blood, and their repertoires likely differ. Clonotype sharing among the donors was expected to vary with sequencing depth.

Details on this clone: The antigen remains undetermined.

This CDR3 has 14 amino acids. Trimming cost V 1 base and J 6 bases, with 10 bases left between them. The germline CDR1 and CDR2 sequences are MGHRA and YSYEKL. The chain has TRBV4-1 and TRBJ2-1, with unresolved D. Sequenced material: naive CD4+ T cells sorted from blood. Stated subset: CD45RA+ positively selected. This receptor was identified in a man in his thirties or forties in good health. The CDR3: CASSQVSGPNEQFF. As DNA, the CDR3 is TGCGCCAGCAGCCAAGTTTCTGGACCCAATGAGCAGTTCTTC.